The clone carrying this TCR beta chain was recorded at least ten times. What it binds is unknown. The data were obtained in a study of neurological immune-mediated disorders. General study points: CDR3 amino acid sequences found in expanded clones were never shared across subjects, suggesting private repertoires in all groups.

Trimming removed 3 bases from V and 3 bases from J; junction bases left unmatched: 9. From germline, CDR1 is DFQATT and CDR2 SNEGSKA (reference sequence). The CDR3 is 15 amino acids. A total of 2 million PBMCs stored at -80 degrees C provided the unsorted libraries. cDNA was made by 5'RACE with 10-nucleotide random UMIs. Whenever a sequencing run was performed, it yielded over 170 million TCR-beta sequences from 15-18 subjects. One entry per CDR3 protein results from TCRdb running MiXCR on the 5' RACE reads. In the table there are 15,000 or so distinct CDR3 sequences, roughly 14% of which are singletons.

Sequenced sample: PBMCs. The chain recombines TRBV20-1 with TRBJ2-7, with TRBD1 identical over 9 bases. The sequence derives from a man aged 55 to 70 with HTLV-1-associated myelopathy (HAM/TSP). CDR3 nucleotide sequence: TGCAGTGCTAGGGGCACAGGGGGCAAAAACTACGAGCAGTACTTC. Its translation is CSARGTGGKNYEQYF.